Each of the 18 T cell receptor beta chains below was sequenced from the same sample in a study of breast tumors, draining lymph nodes, adjacent tissues. TCRdb ran MiXCR on the multiplex PCR reads and lists one entry per CDR3 protein. The sample has about 32,000 distinct CDR3 sequences, around a third seen once. Sequencing input: breast tumor tissue. The receptors stem from a female donor with breast cancer. Some clones in this sample may be carry-over from other donors' samples.

Worth noting for this clonotype: A clone one base away is much larger, so this may be a read error. A read error is likely, as this CDR3 ends without the conserved phenylalanine or tryptophan. V and J are TRBV6-6 and TRBJ2-2; D is ambiguous. The CDR3 is 13 amino acids. V lost 5 bases, J lost 4 bases, and 8 bases lay in between. Germline assignment: CDR1 MNHNY and CDR2 SVGAGI (reference sequence). The CDR3 sequence: CASSNLATGELFS. The CDR3 DNA reads as TGTGCCAGCAGTAACTTAGCCACCGGGGAGCTGTTTTCT.

The V and J genes are TRBV3-1 and TRBJ2-3, with 7 bases fitting TRBD2. With 6 bases clipped from V and 6 bases from J, the junction kept 6 bases outside the gene matches. There are 13 residues in the CDR3. The germline V gene encodes CDR1 LGHDT and CDR2 YNNKEL (reference sequence). Written as DNA, the CDR3 is TGTGCCAGCAGAAGATCAGCGGGGGATACGCAGTATTTT. Its protein is CASRRSAGDTQYF.

The rearrangement uses TRBV27 and TRBJ2-1; 12 nucleotides agree with TRBD2. Germline V gene sequence: CDR1 MNHEY, CDR2 SMNVEV (reference sequence). The junction had 7 bases not matched to a gene; V was cut back by 3 bases and J by 7 bases. CDR3 length equals 16 residues. The CDR3 DNA reads as TGTGCCAGCAGTTTCCGGACTAGCGGGATCACAAATGAGCAGTTCTTC. Its protein is CASSFRTSGITNEQFF.

This clonotype was counted at least ten times. V gene TRBV6-2 or TRBV6-3 combines with J gene TRBJ2-3, with D uncertain. Germline CDR1 and CDR2: MNHEY and SVGEGT. Trimming took off 4 bases at V and 6 bases at J, with 5 bases between the two ends. The CDR3 covers 11 residues. As DNA, the CDR3 is TGTGCCAGCAGTTTCCGGGATACGCAGTATTTT. Its translation: CASSFRDTQYF.

Many counts were recorded for this clonotype. V gene TRBV7-2 combines with J gene TRBJ1-2; D remains ambiguous. Germline V gene lookup returns CDR1 SGHTA and CDR2 FQGNSA. This CDR3 region has 14 residues. Deletions cut 1 base from V and 3 bases from J, with 9 bases between. The CDR3 reads CASSLEALDYGYTF. CDR3 coding DNA: TGTGCCAGCAGCTTAGAAGCTCTTGACTATGGCTACACCTTC.

The sample holds many counts of this clonotype. The rearrangement uses TRBV6-9 and TRBJ2-2; D may be TRBD1 (5 bases). V was shortened by 4 bases and J by 7 bases, with 10 bases between the two germline ends. Looked up from germline, CDR1 is MNHGY and CDR2 is SVAAGI. The CDR3 extends over 13 amino acids. The CDR3 DNA reads TGTGCCAGCAGTTCGGACACAAGCGGGGAGCTGTTTTTT. The encoded protein is CASSSDTSGELFF.

As regards this clonotype: A much more abundant neighbour one base away suggests this may be a read error. V is TRBV10-3 and J is TRBJ2-5; no reliable D call. CDR3 length: 13 residues. Germline CDR1 ENHRY, CDR2 SYGVKD. DNA of the CDR3: TGTGCCAGCGGTGTGCGAGACCAAGAGACCCGGTACTTC. Amino acids: CASGVRDQETRYF.

J is TRBJ2-7 and V is TRBV5-1; TRBD2 agrees at 11 bases. Trimming took 7 bases from V and 0 from J; bases not matched to a gene: 6. The CDR3 loop spans 15 amino acids. Germline V gene sequence: CDR1 SGHRS, CDR2 YFSETQ. CDR3 region: CASGVGLAGSYEQYF. The CDR3 DNA reads TGCGCCAGCGGCGTTGGACTAGCGGGCTCCTACGAGCAGTACTTC.

Ten or more counts support this clonotype. V gene TRBV2 combines with J gene TRBJ1-5; D gene unclear. Trimming left V 4 bases short and J 0 bases short, with 7 bases between. Germline V gives CDR1 SNHLY, CDR2 FYNNEI. CDR3 length equals 14 residues. CDR3 residues: CASSGTHSNQPQHF. The CDR3, as DNA: TGTGCCAGCAGTGGAACTCATAGCAATCAGCCCCAGCATTTT. The full variable domain, completed using reference TRBV2 and TRBJ1-5, is EPEVTQTPSHQVTQMGQEVILRCVPISNHLYFYWYRQILGQKVEFLVSFYNNEISEKSEIFDDQFSVERPDGSNFTLKIRSTKLEDSAMYFCASSGTHSNQPQHFGDGTRLSIL.

This clonotype has ten or more counts. The V call is TRBV20-1, the J call TRBJ2-1; no clear D gene. Deletions cut 3 bases from V and 0 bases from J, with 9 bases between. CDR3 length: 14 residues. CDR1 is DFQATT, CDR2 SNEGSKA, per germline (reference sequence). Here the CDR3 DNA reads TGCAGTGCTAGTTCCTTTAGCTCCTACAATGAGCAGTTCTTC. Translating gives CSASSFSSYNEQFF.

Details on this clonotype: This clone may be a read error of a much larger clone one base away. This chain uses TRBV6-2 or TRBV6-3 with TRBJ1-5; TRBD1 matches 9 bases. This CDR3 region has 15 residues. CDR1 and CDR2 from the germline V gene are MNHEY and SVGEGT. The CDR3 protein is CASGYDRGNNRPQHF. DNA for the CDR3: TGTGCCAGCGGCTACGACAGGGGGAACAATCGGCCCCAGCATTTT.

This clonotype was recorded many times. The V and J genes are TRBV20-1 and TRBJ2-1; D call uncertain. The ends were cut back, 0 bases at V and 4 bases at J, with 13 bases in the middle. Germline CDR1 reads DFQATT; CDR2 reads SNEGSKA (reference sequence). The CDR3 extends over 15 amino acids. The CDR3: CSAREASRHYNEQFF. The CDR3 DNA is TGCAGTGCTAGAGAGGCAAGCCGCCATTACAATGAGCAGTTCTTC.

This clonotype was detected many times. V usage is TRBV20-1 and J usage is TRBJ2-7; 8 bases line up with TRBD2. Trimming at V came to 0 bases and at J to 7 bases, leaving 8 bases not matched to a gene. CDR1 is DFQATT and CDR2 is SNEGSKA in the germline V gene (reference sequence). The CDR3 runs to 14 residues. CDR3 protein: CSAREREGRWEQYF. CDR3 coding DNA: TGCAGTGCTAGAGAACGGGAGGGCCGATGGGAGCAGTACTTC.

This chain joins TRBV29-1 and TRBJ2-7, with D uncertain. The CDR3 length is 14 residues. V dropped 5 bases and J dropped 0 bases, with 14 bases sitting between them. In germline, CDR1 is SQVTM, CDR2 ANQGSEA. For the CDR3, the DNA is TGCAGCGTTCTCGACGGAAGGAGCTCCTACGAGCAGTACTTC. Translating gives CSVLDGRSSYEQYF.

This clonotype was picked up many times. This chain links TRBV4-1 with TRBJ2-5; 11 nucleotides agree with TRBD2. The germline gives CDR1 MGHRA, CDR2 YSYEKL. The CDR3 runs to 16 residues. Trimming removed 4 bases from V and 5 bases from J; junction bases left unmatched: 9. Here the CDR3 reads CASSRQLAGEGETQYF. The CDR3 region has the DNA TGCGCCAGCAGCCGACAACTAGCGGGAGAAGGCGAGACCCAGTACTTC.

J is TRBJ2-7 and V is TRBV3-1; 12 positions agree with TRBD2. The CDR3 sequence is 15 residues long. Germline assignment: CDR1 LGHDT and CDR2 YNNKEL (reference sequence). V was pared by 3 bases and J by 4 bases, with 4 bases of the junction left unmatched. In DNA form, the CDR3 reads TGTGCCAGCAGCCAGCTAGCGGGAGGGCCTTACGAGCAGTACTTC. Translated, it gives CASSQLAGGPYEQYF.

Of note for this clonotype: A much more abundant neighbour one base away suggests this may be a read error. The chain joins TRBV6-2 or TRBV6-3 to TRBJ2-5; D unresolved. Germline values: CDR1 MNHEY, CDR2 SVGEGT. CDR3 length: 12 residues. CDR3 in amino acids: CAGSYPDETQYF. Here the CDR3 DNA reads TGTGCCGGCAGTTACCCAGACGAGACCCAGTACTTC.

This clonotype was picked up many times. This chain joins TRBV5-1 and TRBJ2-1; 9 nucleotides align to TRBD1. CDR3 length: 16 amino acids. The V and J ends lost 1 base and 6 bases, in that order; junction bases with no gene match: 8. Germline assignment: CDR1 SGHRS and CDR2 YFSETQ. The CDR3 region is CASSLTGTGRANEQFF. The CDR3, as DNA: TGCGCCAGCAGCTTGACCGGGACAGGGAGGGCCAATGAGCAGTTCTTC.